The present entry profiles one T cell receptor beta chain with its context. What it binds is unknown. The study profiled TCR beta VDJ and CDR3 using genomic DNA as template. In TCRdb, the reads were re-called with MiXCR into one record per CDR3 protein. The table has some 150,000 distinct CDR3 sequences, 40% to 50% seen once. Patients chosen for sequencing had shown CD8+CD57+ cell expansion by flow cytometry. As a group, the patients uniformly had severe acquired aplastic anemia. The source of the sample is a study of CD8+CD57+ T cells in acquired aplastic anemia. Overall study: Quantities of DNA derived from sorted CD4+ and CD8+ cells averaged approximately 3.5 ug.

CDR1 is SQVTM, CDR2 ANQGSEA, per germline. V lost 6 bases and J lost 7; bases outside the gene matches: 6. This CDR3 region has 13 residues. Study-level points and caveats: Around 30 sequences, all CD8+ CDR3, were shared between patients and controls. CD8+ Simpson's diversity did not differ significantly between patients and controls.

This sequence joins TRBV29-1 and TRBJ1-6, with TRBD1 matching over 7 bases. The clonotype comes from a human donor with aplastic anemia. The sample taken for sequencing was sorted CD4+, CD8+, or CD8+CD57+ T cells (not recorded which) from PBMCs. The CDR3 DNA reads TGCAGCGTCACGACAGGGACGAATTCACCCCTCCACTTT. Translation gives CSVTTGTNSPLHF. The whole variable domain, remainder taken from reference TRBV29-1 and TRBJ1-6, is SAVISQKPSRDICQRGTSLTIQCQVDSQVTMMFWYRQQPGQSLTLIATANQGSEATYESGFVIDKFPISRPNLTFSTLTVSNMSPEDSSIYLCSVTTGTNSPLHFGNGTRLTVT.